The 10 T cell receptor beta chains reported below all come from one sample, sequenced in a study of T-cell memory formation after mild COVID-19. TCRdb itself ran the 5' RACE reads through MiXCR, one entry per CDR3 protein. This table has roughly 260,000 distinct CDR3 sequences, around 17% appearing once. Sample: PBMCs or a T cell subset sorted from them (not recorded which). All receptors come from a man aged 18 to 35 who had mild COVID-19 (a few samples of this study predate the infection). Cell type and time point are not known.

This clonotype has a single count. The V and J genes are TRBV5-1 and TRBJ1-3; a weak D match, TRBD1 (5 bases). Germline V gene data show CDR1 as SGHRS and CDR2 as YFSETQ. This CDR3 contains 17 residues. V lost 5 bases and J lost 0, with 18 bases in between. CDR3 coding DNA: TGCGCCAGCAGAGGGGAGCCGGGCCGGAGCTCTGGAAACACCATATATTTT. Translated, it gives CASRGEPGRSSGNTIYF.

This sequence joins TRBV12-3 or TRBV12-4 and TRBJ1-4, with D unresolved. Trimming pared 6 bases from V and 6 bases from J, leaving 17 bases between. The CDR3 extends over 15 amino acids. Written as DNA, the CDR3 is TGTGCCAGCAGCCCCGGTGAGCGGGTGTATGAAAAACTGTTTTTT. Amino acid sequence: CASSPGERVYEKLFF.

The chain carries TRBV9 and TRBJ1-5; 7 bases are a match to TRBD1. J gave up 2 bases and V 4 bases, and 12 bases lay outside the gene matches. Germline CDR1 reads SGDLS; CDR2 reads YYNGEE. There are 17 residues in the CDR3. The CDR3, as DNA: TGTGCCAGCAGCCCCCGAGGAGACAGGGTTGGCAATCAGCCCCAGCATTTT. Its protein product is CASSPRGDRVGNQPQHF.

The chain couples TRBV29-1 to TRBJ2-5; the match to TRBD2 covers 9 bases. The CDR3 totals 15 residues. The germline V gene has CDR1 SQVTM and CDR2 ANQGSEA. The V segment lost 3 bases and the J segment 2 bases; nucleotides outside the gene matches: 7. The CDR3 nucleotides read TGCAGCGTTGATCCCCTAGCGGGGTTTCAAGAGACCCAGTACTTC. Amino acid sequence: CSVDPLAGFQETQYF. Using reference TRBV29-1 and TRBJ2-5 for the parts outside the CDR3, the full variable domain is SAVISQKPSRDICQRGTSLTIQCQVDSQVTMMFWYRQQPGQSLTLIATANQGSEATYESGFVIDKFPISRPNLTFSTLTVSNMSPEDSSIYLCSVDPLAGFQETQYFGPGTRLLVL.

The chain links TRBV5-1 to TRBJ1-2; D is unresolved. V lost 0 bases, J lost 3 bases, and 12 bases lay in between. CDR1 and CDR2 from the germline V gene are SGHRS and YFSETQ. CDR3 length equals 15 residues. The CDR3, as DNA: TGCGCCAGCAGCTTGGACGGAGACCCTTACTATGGCTACACCTTC. This sequence encodes CASSLDGDPYYGYTF.

The chain recombines TRBV7-2 with TRBJ2-7; TRBD2 might be the D (5 bases). CDR3 size: 14 residues. Germline CDR1 and CDR2: SGHTA and FQGNSA. Trimming left V 3 bases short and J 8 bases short, with 17 bases between. This chain's CDR3 is CASSLELALNKQYF. CDR3 bases: TGTGCCAGCAGCTTGGAGCTAGCCCTTAACAAGCAGTACTTC.

The rearrangement joins TRBV12-3 or TRBV12-4 to TRBJ2-7; 8 bases fit TRBD2. Unmatched junction bases numbered 6, after V lost 4 bases and J lost 4 bases. The CDR3 extends over 14 amino acids. This CDR3 reads CASSSRRGGYEQYF. The CDR3 region has the DNA TGTGCCAGCAGTTCGCGTCGGGGGGGTTACGAGCAGTACTTC.

The genes are TRBV7-8 and TRBJ2-7; TRBD2 agrees at 8 bases. This CDR3 has 14 residues. The ends lost 5 bases at V and 3 bases at J; junction bases unmatched: 6. From germline, CDR1 is SGHVS and CDR2 FQNEAQ. Here the CDR3 reads CASSAGTRGYEQYF. DNA of the CDR3: TGTGCCAGCAGCGCCGGGACTAGAGGCTACGAGCAGTACTTC.

CDR3 sequence: CSVIATGELFF. In nucleotides, the CDR3 is TGCAGCGTTATAGCCACCGGGGAGCTGTTTTTT. The chain recombines TRBV29-1 with TRBJ2-2; D remains unclear. CDR3 length: 11 residues. CDR1 and CDR2 from the germline V gene are SQVTM and ANQGSEA. V gave up 5 bases and J gave up 4 bases, with 5 bases separating them.

The gene calls are TRBV5-4 and TRBJ2-7; D may be TRBD2 (5 bases). Germline V gives CDR1 SGHNT, CDR2 YYREEE (reference sequence). The germline V and J ends were trimmed by 0 bases and 2 bases, with 6 bases remaining between them. The CDR3 is 13 residues long. CDR3: CASSLDGAYEQYV. In DNA form, the CDR3 reads TGTGCCAGCAGCTTGGACGGGGCCTACGAGCAGTACGTC.